Presented here are 20 T cell receptor beta chains from one specimen sequenced in a study of T cells in Graves' hyperthyroidism and ophthalmopathy. The investigators amplified TCR beta CDR3 regions from RNA transcripts. A first-round RT-PCR of the TCR CDR3 used the HTBI primer set. Using its own MiXCR run on the multiplex PCR reads, TCRdb lists one record per CDR3 protein. The repertoire holds about 500,000 distinct CDR3 sequences, with around 15% as singletons. Sequenced input: blood. The origin of the receptors is a woman between 18 and 29 years old with Graves' hyperthyroidism.

This clonotype was recorded many times. This chain joins TRBV2 and TRBJ2-7, with D unresolved. In germline, CDR1 is SNHLY, CDR2 FYNNEI. The V and J ends lost 0 bases and 3 bases respectively, with 12 bases between them. This CDR3 contains 15 residues. The CDR3 DNA sequence: TGTGCCAGCAGTGAAGCCCAGATACAGCGCTACGAGCAGTACTTC. Translating it yields CASSEAQIQRYEQYF. Full variable domain (rest looked up from reference TRBV2 and TRBJ2-7): EPEVTQTPSHQVTQMGQEVILRCVPISNHLYFYWYRQILGQKVEFLVSFYNNEISEKSEIFDDQFSVERPDGSNFTLKIRSTKLEDSAMYFCASSEAQIQRYEQYFGPGTRLTVT.

This clonotype appeared many times. The rearrangement links TRBV2 to TRBJ2-1; TRBD2 matches 11 bases. V was pared by 7 bases and J by 3 bases, with 5 bases of the junction left unmatched. Germline CDR1 reads SNHLY; CDR2 reads FYNNEI. This CDR3 contains 15 residues. The CDR3 DNA reads as TGTGCCAGCAAACAGGGACTAGCGGTCTACAATGAGCAGTTCTTC. This sequence encodes CASKQGLAVYNEQFF.

There are a few counts of this clonotype. The V gene is TRBV6-1, the J gene TRBJ2-2; D remains ambiguous. V was clipped by 1 base and J by 13 bases, with 4 bases between them. The CDR3 is 10 amino acids. CDR1 is MNHNS, CDR2 SASEGT, per germline. CDR3 region: CASSEGRLFF. CDR3 DNA sequence: TGTGCCAGCAGTGAAGGCCGGCTGTTTTTT.

There are a few counts of this clonotype. The V and J genes are TRBV27 and TRBJ2-3; D ambiguous. The germline V gene encodes CDR1 MNHEY and CDR2 SMNVEV (reference sequence). V shed 7 bases and J shed 1 base, with 6 bases lying between them. The CDR3 covers 12 residues. The CDR3 sequence is CASNGGTDTQYF. In DNA, the CDR3 is TGTGCCAGCAACGGCGGCACAGATACGCAGTATTTT.

Notes on this clonotype: It may be a read error: a sequence one base away is much more abundant. The gene calls are TRBV6-1 and TRBJ2-7; TRBD1 or TRBD2 may be the D gene (5 bases each). In germline, CDR1 is MNHNS, CDR2 SASEGT. The CDR3 is 15 amino acids. CDR3 nucleotide sequence: TGTGCCAGCAGTGAATTCCCCGGGGCTGCCTACGGGCAGTACTTC. This translates into CASSEFPGAAYGQYF.

This clonotype has ten or more counts. J is TRBJ1-2 and V is TRBV5-1; 8 nucleotides match TRBD1. Trimming cost V 5 bases and J 4 bases; bases outside gene matches: 10. The length of the CDR3 is 15 residues. Germline CDR1 SGHRS, CDR2 YFSETQ. The CDR3 protein is CASSRNEDRAYGYTF. Written as DNA, the CDR3 is TGCGCCAGCAGTAGGAACGAGGACAGGGCCTATGGCTACACCTTC.

The chain couples TRBV12-5 to TRBJ1-6; D unclear. This CDR3 has 14 residues. Germline CDR1 reads LGHNT; CDR2 reads FRNRAP. Between the trimmed V and J ends, which lost 3 bases and 7 bases, there was a span of 10 bases. The CDR3 loop reads CASGLSAPNSPLHF. The CDR3 DNA reads TGTGCTAGTGGTTTATCAGCGCCCAATTCACCCCTCCACTTT.

The chain recombines TRBV5-1 with TRBJ2-2, with D hard to call. There are 15 residues in the CDR3. Between the trimmed V and J ends, which lost 0 bases and 0 bases, there was a span of 6 bases. Germline V gene lookup returns CDR1 SGHRS and CDR2 YFSETQ. The CDR3 nucleotides read TGCGCCAGCAGCTTGGGACACCCGAACACCGGGGAGCTGTTTTTT. Its translation is CASSLGHPNTGELFF.

This clonotype was found a few times. This sequence joins TRBV7-9 and TRBJ1-4; D not resolved. The CDR3 runs 18 residues. Trimming cost V 5 bases and J 0 bases, with 19 bases left between them. CDR1 SEHNR and CDR2 FQNEAQ come from the germline V gene (reference sequence). The CDR3 bases are TGTGCCAGCAGCCCCGGACGGATGAGAGCAGCAACTAATGAAAAACTGTTTTTT. It encodes CASSPGRMRAATNEKLFF.

V and J are TRBV19 and TRBJ2-2, with D unresolved. V lost 1 base, J lost 1 base, and 7 bases lay in between. The CDR3 is made up of 15 amino acids. From germline, CDR1 is LNHDA and CDR2 SQIVND (reference sequence). The CDR3 sequence is CASSIVRQNTGELFF. The CDR3 DNA reads as TGTGCCAGTAGTATAGTCAGACAGAACACCGGGGAGCTGTTTTTT.

This clonotype was detected ten times or more. The rearrangement joins TRBV24-1 to TRBJ2-3, with 10 bases fitting TRBD2. CDR3 length: 16 residues. The germline V gene encodes CDR1 KGHDR and CDR2 SFDVKD. V dropped 3 bases and J dropped 6; count of bases not matched to a gene: 8. CDR3: CATSDRTSGSTDTQYF. CDR3 nucleotides: TGTGCCACCAGTGATCGGACTAGCGGTTCGACGGATACGCAGTATTTT.

This clonotype was recorded at least ten times. J is TRBJ2-5 and V is TRBV19, with TRBD2 as a possible D gene (6 bases). CDR1 LNHDA and CDR2 SQIVND come from the germline V gene (reference sequence). This CDR3 spans 16 amino acids. Trimming took off 3 bases at V and 5 bases at J, with 19 bases between the two ends. The CDR3 sequence: CASSITGTRRGETQYF. DNA of the CDR3: TGTGCCAGTAGTATCACCGGGACGCGACGGGGGGAGACCCAGTACTTC.

This chain joins TRBV5-1 and TRBJ1-5; D perhaps matches TRBD1 (5 bases). This CDR3 has 13 amino acids. Trimming cost V 7 bases and J 4 bases, with 12 bases left between them. Germline lookup yields CDR1 SGHRS and CDR2 YFSETQ. The CDR3 region is CASRRGANQPQHF. CDR3 nucleotides: TGCGCCAGCCGAAGGGGAGCTAATCAGCCCCAGCATTTT.

The table lists this clonotype with a few counts. The CDR3 sequence is CASSFPGLAGEGIGELFF. In DNA form, the CDR3 reads TGTGCCAGCAGCTTCCCGGGACTAGCGGGAGAAGGGATCGGGGAGCTGTTTTTT. The chain couples TRBV7-9 to TRBJ2-2; 14 nucleotides match TRBD2. V lost 3 bases, J lost 7 bases, and 10 bases stayed unmatched. This CDR3 spans 18 amino acids. In germline, CDR1 is SEHNR, CDR2 FQNEAQ (reference sequence).

The J gene is TRBJ1-1, the V gene TRBV29-1; D might be TRBD1 (6 bases). V lost 4 bases and J 3 bases, leaving 21 bases between the germline ends. The CDR3 length is 16 residues. CDR1 is SQVTM and CDR2 is ANQGSEA in the germline V gene. CDR3 in DNA: TGCAGCGTTGGTCCATGGGACAACCGATTGGACACTGAAGCTTTCTTT. Translation gives CSVGPWDNRLDTEAFF.

V gene TRBV5-6 combines with J gene TRBJ2-7; the D call may be TRBD1 or TRBD2 (6 bases each). The V gene's germline CDR1 is SGHDT and CDR2 YYEEEE. This CDR3 is built from 15 residues. Trimming removed 2 bases from V and 5 bases from J, with 17 bases in between. The CDR3 sequence: CASSFGVPGADEQYF. The DNA of the CDR3 is TGTGCCAGCAGCTTTGGTGTCCCGGGGGCCGACGAGCAGTACTTC.

There are a few counts of this clonotype. V and J are TRBV18 and TRBJ2-3; the match to TRBD2 covers 12 bases. Unmatched junction bases numbered 8, after V lost 3 bases and J lost 4 bases. The germline CDR1 and CDR2 sequences are KGHSH and LQKENI. This CDR3 comprises 17 residues. CDR3 sequence reads: CASSPLAGGPMPDTQYF. In DNA form, the CDR3 reads TGTGCCAGCTCACCCCTAGCGGGGGGGCCGATGCCAGATACGCAGTATTTT.

Many counts were recorded for this clonotype. The chain carries TRBV5-1 and TRBJ2-7, with D perhaps TRBD1 or TRBD2 (6 bases each). The CDR3 covers 14 residues. Between the trimmed V and J ends, which lost 3 bases and 7 bases, there was a span of 17 bases. Germline assignment: CDR1 SGHRS and CDR2 YFSETQ. This CDR3 reads CASSSTGGLGEQYF. The CDR3 DNA is TGCGCCAGCAGCTCCACTGGGGGGCTGGGGGAGCAGTACTTC.

In its sample, this clonotype was seen many times. The chain has TRBV28 and TRBJ1-3; D may be TRBD1 (6 bases). The ends were cut back, 6 bases at V and 5 bases at J, with 23 bases in the middle. CDR1 is MDHEN, CDR2 SYDVKM, per germline. This CDR3 region has 17 residues. The CDR3 reads CASSQDEDSTPRNTIYF. The DNA of the CDR3 is TGTGCCAGCAGCCAAGACGAGGACAGTACGCCACGAAACACCATATATTTT.

The chain recombines TRBV4-3 with TRBJ2-3; D is undetermined. There are 15 residues in the CDR3. The germline V gene encodes CDR1 LGHNA and CDR2 YSLEER. Trimming took 0 bases from V and 2 from J, leaving 9 bases between them. This CDR3 is CASSQDFSPTDTQYF. The CDR3 region has the DNA TGCGCCAGCAGCCAAGATTTCAGTCCCACAGATACGCAGTATTTT.